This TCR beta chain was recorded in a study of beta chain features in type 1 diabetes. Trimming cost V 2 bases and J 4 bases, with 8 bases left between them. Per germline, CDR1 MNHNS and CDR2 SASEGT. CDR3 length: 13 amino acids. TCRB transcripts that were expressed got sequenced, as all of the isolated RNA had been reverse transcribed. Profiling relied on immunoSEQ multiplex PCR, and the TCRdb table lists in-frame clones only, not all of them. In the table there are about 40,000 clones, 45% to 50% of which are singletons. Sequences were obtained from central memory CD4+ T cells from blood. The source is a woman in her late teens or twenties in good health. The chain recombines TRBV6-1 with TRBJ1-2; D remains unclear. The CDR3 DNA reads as TGTGCCAGCAGTGAATCGGGGTTCTATGGCTACACCTTC. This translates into CASSESGFYGYTF.